This T cell receptor (beta chain) comes out of a study of shared clonotypes between healthy human individuals (dated by TCRdb to 2019 to 2021). Broadly, across the study: The cohort included three men and two women between 18 and 49 years of age. Per donor, three plates each were used for CD4 naive and CD4 memory, two for CD8 naive, and one for CD8 memory. Blood TCR repertoires of roughly five healthy adults were deeply sequenced to estimate repertoire size and the extent of clonotype sharing between individuals. To increase sequencing depth and limit assay-specific biases, different laboratories used diverse techniques to prepare libraries and sequence TCR repertoires. Leukapheresis yielded between about 0.9 and 8.9 billion PBMCs per donor. General findings and caveats noted by the study authors: The genetic and exposure-history diversity represented was limited by the small number of donors. Even with the large sequencing depth, rarefaction of the sorted-subset datasets indicated that sequencing was incomplete. Compared with non-shared clonotypes, the clonotypes found in all four sorted-subset donors had higher generation probabilities. Across a few donors, approximately 4.6% of naive CD4, approximately 4% of naive CD8, 2.3% of memory CD4, and approximately 0.42% of memory CD8 clonotypes were shared. Pairwise subsampling led to the expectation that sequencing depth would affect the degree of clonotype sharing among donors. Naive subsets generally had larger estimated clonotype richness than memory subsets. Only blood was sampled, and tissue TCR repertoires likely differ from those in blood.

The donors were healthy, HIV-negative adults with no recently reported acute infections or vaccinations. All donors were Caucasian adults living in Nashville, Tennessee, USA. CD4+ T cells were enriched by magnetic negative selection, after which naive cells were positively selected on CD45RA and the negative fraction was taken as the memory subset. After blood collection by leukapheresis, PBMCs were isolated using Ficoll-Histopaque density gradient centrifugation and then cryopreserved in the vapor phase of liquid nitrogen. Analytical flow cytometry was used to check the purity and quantity of every magnetically sorted T cell population. Genomic DNA was isolated from each sorted fraction and quantified by UV absorbance on a Nanodrop 2000c. Trimming removed 2 bases from V and 1 base from J, leaving 14 bases between the germline ends. CDR1 and CDR2, looked up from the germline V gene, are SNHLY and FYNNEI. The CDR3 runs 16 amino acids, cysteine and phenylalanine included. Only the CDR3 DNA stays, 48 bases, in frame from base 1.

In its sample, this clone was seen once. It lacks a known antigen. No quality values exist for individual bases; no much larger clone is one base distant. TCR CDR3 regions were amplified from genomic DNA by multiplex PCR using the deep immunoSEQ assay. Extracted genomic DNA from each cell subset was spread evenly across all wells of several immunoSEQ 96-well plates, with each plate serving as a replicate. For sorted subsets, about 0.2 ug genomic DNA, equal to about 30,000 T cell genomes, was loaded into each replicate PCR. The purified libraries were quantified using a Qubit 3.0 fluorometer, sized with a Bioanalyzer 2100, and then quantified again using the KAPA Library Quantification kit. Every immunoSEQ 96-well plate was sequenced on a separate single-read 150-cycle Illumina NextSeq 550 flow cell. The source study handled its data this way. Because the immunoSEQ output included only junctional sequences and no quality scores, the filtering could not be the same as the filtering used for full-length reads. To assign V/J genes and CDR3, sequences were annotated using PyIR, a Python wrapper for IgBLAST v1.9, with IMGT germline references. Reads with weak V/J assignments (E-value above 1e-6), missing CDR3, stop codons, out-of-frame junctions, or ambiguous translated residues were removed. V3J clonotypes were defined by identical inferred V gene, J gene, and CDR3 amino acid sequence. Percentage overlap between repertoires was computed as shared unique clonotypes divided by the size of the smaller repertoire. Three approaches were used to assess repertoire richness: RTK rarefaction, the Chao1 estimator, and Recon v2.1 estimates of unobserved clonotypes. Generation probabilities were computed with OLGA for all TCRbeta clonotypes obtained by the gDNA method from a few donors. As stored in TCRdb, this immuneACCESS dataset retains in-frame rearrangements with V and J assigned. A fraction of the clones does not appear; measured against another copy, unresolved V genes explain less than half of the discrepancy, and the remainder lacks a known reason. V and J calls plus clone size are reproduced from that table; the DNA served to infer D and trimming. The sample profile shows about 2.3 million clones; over 85% of them were found once. The ten largest clones represent under 0.45% of the sample.

This clonotype originated in a man aged 18 to 30 in good health. Some clones in this sample may be carry-over from other donors' samples. Recombination linked TRBV2 to TRBJ2-5; the D gene is perhaps TRBD1, from 5 matching bases. Sample: naive CD4+ T cells from PBMCs. Per the publication, the cell subset or site label means: CD45RA+ positively selected. This receptor has the CDR3 CASSERQSKLQETQYF. The DNA sequence is as follows: TGTGCCAGCAGTGAAAGACAGTCAAAACTCCAAGAGACCCAGTACTTC.